Below, 10 T cell receptor beta chains from the same sample are listed, as sequenced in a study of blood T cell repertoires in COVID-19. The assay was immunoSEQ multiplex PCR, and TCRdb's table has in-frame clones only and misses some. The sample contains about 310,000 clones, about 88% of which appear only once. Source material: PBMCs or T cells enriched from blood (not recorded which). The source is a woman in her 40s who had recovered from COVID-19.

V and J are TRBV11-2 and TRBJ1-2; the D gene is possibly TRBD1 (5 bases). V dropped 4 bases and J dropped 8 bases, with 20 bases sitting between them. This CDR3 region has 15 residues. Germline V gene data show CDR1 as SGHAT and CDR2 as FQNNGV. In nucleotides, the CDR3 is TGTGCCAGCAGCTCCCTGCGGGGCGGAGTAGGCGGCTACACCTTC. This encodes CASSSLRGGVGGYTF.

This clone was seen many times. This sequence joins TRBV30 and TRBJ2-3; 8 nucleotides line up with TRBD1. The CDR3 is made up of 14 amino acids. V trimming: 6 bases; J trimming: 0 bases; junction bases outside the gene matches: 5. The germline CDR1 and CDR2 sequences are GTSNPN and SVGIG (reference sequence). The DNA for the CDR3 is TGTGCCTGTTCCAGGGGGCTGAGCACAGATACGCAGTATTTT. Translation gives CACSRGLSTDTQYF. The full variable domain, in which reference TRBV30 and TRBJ2-3 provide the parts outside the CDR3, is SQTIHQWPATLVQPVGSPLSLECTVEGTSNPNLYWYRQAAGRGLQLLFYSVGIGQISSEVPQNLSASRPQDRQFILSSKKLLLSDSGFYLCACSRGLSTDTQYFGPGTRLTVL.

The V call is TRBV7-3, the J call TRBJ2-1; TRBD2 might be the D (5 bases). The CDR3 is 17 residues long. V lost 0 bases and J lost 5, with 17 bases in between. In germline, CDR1 is SGHTA, CDR2 FQGTGA. The CDR3 DNA reads as TGTGCCAGCAGCTTAACGTCGGCAGCGGACCAAAACAATGAGCAGTTCTTC. Translating it yields CASSLTSAADQNNEQFF. Full variable domain (outside the CDR3, taken from reference TRBV7-3 and TRBJ2-1): GAGVSQTPSNKVTEKGKYVELRCDPISGHTALYWYRQSLGQGPEFLIYFQGTGAADDSGLPNDRFFAVRPEGSVSTLKIQRTERGDSAVYLCASSLTSAADQNNEQFFGPGTRLTVL.

CDR3 DNA sequence: TGCACCAGCAGCCAAGATCAACTAGCGTGCTCCTACGAGCAGTACTTC. The encoded protein is CTSSQDQLACSYEQYF. The chain has TRBV1 and TRBJ2-7; the table gives TRBD2 as D, unverified against the DNA. TRBV1 is marked as a pseudogene. This CDR3 is built from 16 residues.

The J gene is TRBJ2-5, the V gene TRBV11-2; D remains unclear. CDR1 is SGHAT and CDR2 is FQNNGV in the germline V gene. CDR3 length: 13 residues. Deletions cut 5 bases from V and 3 bases from J, with 10 bases between. The CDR3: CASSHGSKETQYF. CDR3 DNA: TGTGCCAGCAGCCACGGGTCAAAAGAGACCCAGTACTTC.

This CDR3 reads CASGLYRQGNYEQYF. CDR3 bases: TGTGCTAGTGGTTTGTACCGACAGGGAAACTACGAGCAGTACTTC. The rearrangement links TRBV12-5 to TRBJ2-7; 7 bases are a match to TRBD1. CDR1 is LGHNT and CDR2 is FRNRAP in the germline V gene. CDR3 length: 15 residues. The V gene end was trimmed by 2 bases and the J gene end by 3 bases; junction bases not matched to a gene: 7.

V usage is TRBV6-5 and J usage is TRBJ2-3, with unresolved D. The V end lost 5 bases, the J end lost 0 bases, and 12 bases lay between the germline ends. This CDR3 comprises 15 residues. Germline V gives CDR1 MNHEY, CDR2 SVGAGI. CDR3 residues: CASSPGPASTDTQYF. The CDR3 coding sequence is TGTGCCAGCAGTCCAGGCCCCGCTAGCACAGATACGCAGTATTTT.

The rearrangement links TRBV6-5 to TRBJ2-7, with 7 bases identical to TRBD1. CDR3 size: 12 residues. The V gene end was trimmed by 8 bases and the J gene end by 2 bases; junction bases not matched to a gene: 3. Germline-derived CDR1 and CDR2 are MNHEY and SVGAGI. CDR3 protein: CASVGQPYEQYF. CDR3 sequence (DNA): TGTGCCAGCGTGGGACAGCCCTACGAGCAGTACTTC.

The J gene is TRBJ2-1, the V gene TRBV29-1; 10 bases align to TRBD2. V trimming: 4 bases; J trimming: 9 bases; junction bases outside the gene matches: 6. Per the germline V gene, CDR1 is SQVTM and CDR2 is ANQGSEA. The CDR3 extends over 13 amino acids. The CDR3 DNA follows: TGCAGCGTTGCCAAGCGGGAGGGGTTTGAGCAGTTCTTC. Its protein is CSVAKREGFEQFF.

The gene calls are TRBV7-2 and TRBJ1-2; possible D gene TRBD1, 5 bases. The germline CDR1 and CDR2 sequences are SGHTA and FQGNSA. This CDR3 has 13 residues. V shed 3 bases and J shed 3 bases, with 8 bases lying between them. This CDR3 is CASSFTGYYGYTF. CDR3 nucleotides: TGTGCCAGCAGCTTTACAGGTTACTATGGCTACACCTTC.